This TCR beta chain was found in a study of blood T cells in healthy people across ages. Primed by a sample-barcoded 5' primer and a J-beta primer mix, a second PCR proceeded for 7 to 11 cycles. One entry per CDR3 protein, called by TCRdb with MiXCR from the 5' RACE reads. The sample includes some 690,000 distinct CDR3 sequences, 22% of them seen just once. This clonotype was seen only a few times. Sequencing input: blood. This receptor was identified in a man aged 70 or older in good health.

DNA for the CDR3: TGTGCCAGCAGTTTGATAGGGGCGAATAATGAAAAACTGTTTTTT. This encodes CASSLIGANNEKLFF. This chain uses TRBV27 with TRBJ1-4, with D possibly TRBD1 on 5 matching bases. Germline CDR1 is MNHEY and CDR2 is SMNVEV (reference sequence). The CDR3 is 15 residues long. With 3 bases removed from V and 4 bases from J, the gap between germline ends came to 12 bases.